This T cell receptor (beta chain) was found in a study of blood T cell repertoires in COVID-19. This CDR3 is 16 amino acids long. The trim removed 5 bases at V and 0 bases at J, leaving 6 bases unmatched. The germline V gene has CDR1 KGHSH and CDR2 LQKENI. In its sample, this clone was seen a few times. Participants' reported clinical history set cohort assignment. The protocol was immunoSEQ multiplex PCR, while the TCRdb copy is restricted to in-frame clones and leaves out a portion. This sample has around 240,000 clones; around 85% occur once, and the top ten carry 1.9%. The sequencing input was PBMCs or T cells enriched from blood (not recorded which). The TCR comes from a woman aged 45-65 years who had recovered from COVID-19. The chain couples TRBV18 to TRBJ1-3, with 8 bases matching TRBD1. The CDR3 is CASSGYDRGSGNTIYF. CDR3 nucleotide sequence: TGTGCCAGCTCAGGGTACGACAGGGGCTCTGGAAACACCATATATTTT. The full variable domain, its missing parts supplied by reference TRBV18 and TRBJ1-3, is NAGVMQNPRHLVRRRGQEARLRCSPMKGHSHVYWYRQLPEEGLKFMVYLQKENIIDESGMPKERFSAEFPKEGPSILRIQQVVRGDSAAYFCASSGYDRGSGNTIYFGEGSWLTVV.